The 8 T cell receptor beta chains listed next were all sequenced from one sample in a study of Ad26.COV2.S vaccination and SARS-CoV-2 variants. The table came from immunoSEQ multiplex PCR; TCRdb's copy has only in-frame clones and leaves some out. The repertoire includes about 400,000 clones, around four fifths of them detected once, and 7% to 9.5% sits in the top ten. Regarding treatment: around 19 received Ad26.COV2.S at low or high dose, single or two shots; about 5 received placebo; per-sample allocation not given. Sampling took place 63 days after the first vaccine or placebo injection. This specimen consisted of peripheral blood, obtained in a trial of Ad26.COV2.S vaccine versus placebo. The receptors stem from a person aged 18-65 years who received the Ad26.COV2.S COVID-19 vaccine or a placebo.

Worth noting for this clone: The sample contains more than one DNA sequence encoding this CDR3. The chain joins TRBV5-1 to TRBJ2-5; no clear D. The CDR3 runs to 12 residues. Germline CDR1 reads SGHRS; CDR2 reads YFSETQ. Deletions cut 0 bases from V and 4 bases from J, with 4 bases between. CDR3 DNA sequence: TGCGCCAGCAGCTTGGAAGGAGAGACCCAGTACTTC. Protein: CASSLEGETQYF. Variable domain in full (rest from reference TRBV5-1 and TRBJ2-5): KAGVTQTPRYLIKTRGQQVTLSCSPISGHRSVSWYQQTPGQGLQFLFEYFSETQRNKGNFPGRFSGRQFSNSRSEMNVSTLELGDSALYLCASSLEGETQYFGPGTRLLVL.

CDR3: CASSQVGTRTDTQYF. For the CDR3, the DNA is TGCGCCAGCAGCCAAGTAGGGACTCGCACAGATACGCAGTATTTT. The chain carries TRBV4-1 and TRBJ2-3, with a weak D call TRBD2 (6 bases). The germline V and J ends were trimmed by 1 base and 1 base, with 9 bases remaining between them. CDR3 length equals 15 residues. Germline V lookup: CDR1 MGHRA, CDR2 YSYEKL.

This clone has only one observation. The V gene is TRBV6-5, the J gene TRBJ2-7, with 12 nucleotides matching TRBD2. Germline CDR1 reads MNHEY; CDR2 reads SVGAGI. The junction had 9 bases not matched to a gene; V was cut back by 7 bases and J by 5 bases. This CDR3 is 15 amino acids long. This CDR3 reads CASTSGGAGGDEQYF. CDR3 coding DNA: TGTGCCAGCACTAGCGGGGGGGCCGGTGGCGACGAGCAGTACTTC.

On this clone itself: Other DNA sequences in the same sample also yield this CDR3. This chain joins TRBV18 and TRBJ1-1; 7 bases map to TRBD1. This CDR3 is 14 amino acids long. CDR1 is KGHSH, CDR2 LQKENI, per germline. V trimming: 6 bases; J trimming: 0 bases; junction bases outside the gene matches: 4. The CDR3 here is CASSPQGVNTEAFF. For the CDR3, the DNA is TGTGCCAGCTCCCCTCAGGGGGTGAACACTGAAGCTTTCTTT.

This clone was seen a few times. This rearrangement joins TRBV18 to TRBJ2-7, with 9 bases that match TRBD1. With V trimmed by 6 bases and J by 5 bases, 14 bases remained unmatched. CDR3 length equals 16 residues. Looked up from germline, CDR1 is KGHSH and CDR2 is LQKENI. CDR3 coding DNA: TGTGCCAGCTCGGCGCTCGGGACAGGGTTAACCCACGAGCAGTACTTC. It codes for CASSALGTGLTHEQYF.

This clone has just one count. The CDR3 is CASSSQSSGPEAFF. CDR3 nucleotides: TGTGCCAGCAGCTCCCAGAGCAGCGGACCTGAAGCTTTCTTT. The rearrangement uses TRBV9 and TRBJ1-1; D unclear. Germline CDR1 and CDR2: SGDLS and YYNGEE. This CDR3 has 14 residues. Trimming cost V 4 bases and J 6 bases, with 16 bases left between them.

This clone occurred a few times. This chain's CDR3 is CASSPNTEAFF. The CDR3 nucleotides are TGTGCCAGCAGCCCCAACACTGAAGCTTTCTTT. The rearrangement links TRBV6-6 to TRBJ1-1; D is unresolved. The V and J ends lost 6 bases and 2 bases respectively, with 4 bases between them. The CDR3 has 11 amino acids. Germline values: CDR1 MNHNY, CDR2 SVGAGI (reference sequence).

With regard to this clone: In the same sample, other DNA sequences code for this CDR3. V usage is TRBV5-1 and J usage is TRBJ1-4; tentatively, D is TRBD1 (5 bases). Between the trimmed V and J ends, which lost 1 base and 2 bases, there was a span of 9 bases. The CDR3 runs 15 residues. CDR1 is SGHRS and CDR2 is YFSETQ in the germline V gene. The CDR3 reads CASSLTGATNEKLFF. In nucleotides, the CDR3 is TGCGCCAGCAGCTTGACCGGGGCGACTAATGAAAAACTGTTTTTT.